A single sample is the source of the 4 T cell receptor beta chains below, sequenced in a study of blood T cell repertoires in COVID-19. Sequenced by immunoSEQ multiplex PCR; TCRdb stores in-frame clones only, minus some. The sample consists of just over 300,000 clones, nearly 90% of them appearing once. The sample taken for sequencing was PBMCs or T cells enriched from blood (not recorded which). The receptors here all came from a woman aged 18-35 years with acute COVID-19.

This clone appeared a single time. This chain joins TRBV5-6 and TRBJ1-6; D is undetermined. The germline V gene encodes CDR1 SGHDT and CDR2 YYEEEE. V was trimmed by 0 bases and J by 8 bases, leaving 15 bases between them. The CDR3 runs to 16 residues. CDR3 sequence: CASSLVGNLVDSPLHF. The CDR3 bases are TGTGCCAGCAGCTTGGTCGGGAATCTAGTTGATTCACCCCTCCACTTT.

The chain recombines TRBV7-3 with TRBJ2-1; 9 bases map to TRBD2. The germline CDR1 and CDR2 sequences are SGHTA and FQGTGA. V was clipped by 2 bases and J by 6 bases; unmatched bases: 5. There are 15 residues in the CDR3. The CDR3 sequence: CASSLPAGGSNEQFF. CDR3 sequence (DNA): TGTGCCAGCAGCTTACCAGCGGGAGGAAGCAATGAGCAGTTCTTC.

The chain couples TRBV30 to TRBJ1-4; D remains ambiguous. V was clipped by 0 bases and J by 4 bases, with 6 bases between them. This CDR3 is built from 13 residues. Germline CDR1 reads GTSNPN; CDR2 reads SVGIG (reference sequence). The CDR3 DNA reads TGTGCCTGGAGTGTATCGGGTAATGAAAAACTGTTTTTT. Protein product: CAWSVSGNEKLFF.

The CDR3 DNA reads as TGTGCCAGCAGCGACCGGGACAGCCGGGACATTCAGTACTTC. It yields the protein CASSDRDSRDIQYF. This chain joins TRBV9 and TRBJ2-4; 7 bases align to TRBD1. Germline trimming cut 3 bases from V and 8 bases from J; bases unmatched to any gene: 8. This CDR3 is built from 14 residues. From germline, CDR1 is SGDLS and CDR2 YYNGEE.